Presented here are 12 T cell receptor beta chains from one specimen sequenced in a study of spatial heterogeneity in lung cancer. Via MiXCR, TCRdb re-called the 5' RACE reads, giving one row per CDR3 protein. The profile shows around 1,000 distinct CDR3 sequences, around a quarter of them singletons. As to time point: sample taken at primary tumor resection. Whole RNA, which was extracted from tumor, nontumor lung tissue or frozen PBMC, was sequenced without any cell sorting. The sequenced sample was PBMCs, obtained at surgery. The receptors here all came from a female donor with early-stage non-small cell lung cancer.

This clonotype was observed a handful of times. This beta chain slipped into a library made for alpha chains as a stray read, so its size is not meaningful. The chain carries TRBV6-6 and TRBJ2-5, with D tentatively TRBD1 (6 bases). V gave up 7 bases and J gave up 2 bases, with 17 bases separating them. The CDR3 consists of 15 residues. CDR1 is MNHNY and CDR2 is SVGAGI in the germline V gene (reference sequence). The CDR3 DNA follows: TGTGCCAGCACCCCCACCCGGACAGTACAAGAGACCCAGTACTTC. Protein sequence: CASTPTRTVQETQYF.

By sample share, this clonotype is large. The library was prepared for alpha chains; this beta chain is a stray read, so its frequency means little. The chain carries TRBV7-3 and TRBJ2-1; 12 bases line up with TRBD2. CDR3 length: 14 residues. Germline V gene data show CDR1 as SGHTA and CDR2 as FQGTGA. The V gene end was trimmed by 5 bases and the J gene end by 10 bases; junction bases not matched to a gene: 6. This chain's CDR3 is CASSLTSGSSEQFF. The CDR3 bases are TGTGCCAGCAGCCTGACTAGCGGGAGCTCGGAGCAGTTCTTC.

This clonotype was seen a handful of times. This beta chain turned up in a library designed for alpha chains; as an off-target read, its abundance says little. The chain uses TRBV20-1 and TRBJ2-1; 9 bases align to TRBD2. The CDR3 sequence is 14 residues long. Germline V gene data show CDR1 as DFQATT and CDR2 as SNEGSKA (reference sequence). Losses at the gene ends were 3 bases for V and 12 bases for J; bases not matched to a gene: 12. CDR3 nucleotide sequence: TGCAGTGCTAGTGTGGCGGGAGGGGGCCCCGGGCAGTTCTTC. Protein sequence: CSASVAGGGPGQFF.

With respect to this clonotype: The library was designed around alpha chains, so this beta chain is a stray read whose abundance carries little weight. The rearrangement links TRBV12-3 or TRBV12-4 to TRBJ1-3, with 7 bases fitting TRBD1. After removal of 2 bases from V and 0 bases from J, the junction contained 10 bases not matched to a gene. This CDR3 is 18 amino acids long. Written as DNA, the CDR3 is TGTGCCAGCAGTTTACCTGGGTACAGGGGCAGCTCTGGAAACACCATATATTTT. It specifies CASSLPGYRGSSGNTIYF.

On this clonotype itself: Found in a library prepared for alpha chains, this beta chain is an off-target read, and its abundance has little meaning. The V call is TRBV4-2, the J call TRBJ2-1; D gene uncertain. V lost 4 bases, J lost 7 bases, and 8 bases lay in between. The CDR3 loop spans 12 amino acids. Germline CDR1 and CDR2: LGHNA and YNFKEQ. The CDR3 region is CASSLARNEQFF. CDR3 nucleotide sequence: TGTGCCAGCAGCCTGGCCCGGAATGAGCAGTTCTTC.

Notes on this clonotype: As an off-target read in a library built for alpha chains, this beta chain has a frequency of little significance. The V gene is TRBV7-2, the J gene TRBJ2-3; D call uncertain. V gave up 6 bases and J gave up 6 bases, with 7 bases separating them. The CDR3 is 11 residues long. Germline V lookup: CDR1 SGHTA, CDR2 FQGNSA. This CDR3 is CASRKADTQYF. The CDR3 region has the DNA TGTGCCAGCAGGAAAGCGGATACGCAGTATTTT.

In regard to this clonotype: Within a library made for alpha chains, this beta chain is off target, and its count is uninformative. This chain connects TRBV5-1 to TRBJ2-5, with TRBD1 as a possible D gene (6 bases). V was shortened by 0 bases and J by 4 bases, with 13 bases between the two germline ends. This CDR3 has 15 amino acids. CDR1 and CDR2 from the germline V gene are SGHRS and YFSETQ. This chain's CDR3 is CASSLGAGDSETQYF. DNA of the CDR3: TGCGCCAGCAGCTTGGGGGCAGGGGATTCAGAGACCCAGTACTTC.

Within the sample, this clonotype is large. As an off-target read in a library built for alpha chains, this beta chain has a frequency of little significance. The chain carries TRBV20-1 and TRBJ1-2; D is possibly TRBD1 (5 bases). Germline V gene sequence: CDR1 DFQATT, CDR2 SNEGSKA (reference sequence). The CDR3 sequence is 16 residues long. V lost 3 bases to trimming and J lost 0 bases, with 17 bases between them. The CDR3: CSARPGGTLSNYGYTF. CDR3 nucleotides: TGCAGTGCTAGGCCCGGGGGGACGCTCTCTAACTATGGCTACACCTTC.

About this clonotype: The size of this beta chain means little, since it is a stray read in a library made for alpha chains. V and J are TRBV5-1 and TRBJ1-2, with D tentatively TRBD1 (6 bases). Trimming pared 4 bases from V and 0 bases from J, leaving 16 bases between. The CDR3 is made up of 16 amino acids. Germline-derived CDR1 and CDR2 are SGHRS and YFSETQ. The CDR3 here is CASSRDTLASNYGYTF. CDR3 nucleotide sequence: TGCGCCAGCAGCCGGGACACGCTGGCCTCTAACTATGGCTACACCTTC.

Remarks on this clonotype: One end of the junction varies from germline; a read error may be responsible. This beta chain turned up in a library designed for alpha chains; as an off-target read, its abundance says little. The chain recombines TRBV7-7 with TRBJ2-5, with TRBD2 identical over 9 bases. Germline-derived CDR1 and CDR2 are SSHAT and FNYEAQ (reference sequence). The CDR3 sequence is 13 residues long. The CDR3 here is CASSLLAGETQYF. In DNA, the CDR3 is TGTGCTAGCAGCTTACTAGCGGGAGAGACCCAGTACTTC.

To note about this clonotype: This beta chain is a stray sequence in a library constructed for alpha chains; its clone size is not meaningful. The chain is built from TRBV20-1 and TRBJ2-4, with a weak D call TRBD2 (6 bases). Germline CDR1 is DFQATT and CDR2 is SNEGSKA (reference sequence). The CDR3 covers 13 residues. Trimming left V 7 bases short and J 7 bases short, with 17 bases between. The CDR3 is CSVSRGIGNIQYF. Here the CDR3 DNA reads TGCAGTGTCAGCCGGGGGATAGGGAACATTCAGTACTTC.

By share, this clonotype counts as large. This beta chain is a stray sequence in a library constructed for alpha chains; its clone size is not meaningful. V and J are TRBV7-8 and TRBJ1-5, with D uncertain. Germline V gives CDR1 SGHVS, CDR2 FQNEAQ. With 1 base removed from V and 7 bases from J, the gap between germline ends came to 5 bases. This CDR3 region has 12 residues. The CDR3 bases are TGTGCCAGCAGCTTAGAATTGCAGCCCCAGCATTTT. Amino acids: CASSLELQPQHF.